The 12 T cell receptor beta chains below come from one sample, sequenced in a study of T cell responses to AZD1222 COVID-19 vaccine. Data came from immunoSEQ multiplex PCR; TCRdb stores just in-frame clones and leaves some out. Counted here are under 100,000 clones, about 91% occurring once; the ten biggest clones make up 7% to 8.5%. The sample was peripheral blood, taken on day 0 of MenACWY control vaccination. All receptors come from an adult in good health.

The chain couples TRBV6-5 to TRBJ2-7, with 8 bases that match TRBD1. The trim removed 10 bases at V and 4 bases at J, leaving 6 bases unmatched. The V gene's germline CDR1 is MNHEY and CDR2 SVGAGI. This CDR3 has 12 residues. The DNA of the CDR3 is TGTGCCATTCGGACAGGGACATACGAGCAGTACTTC. Protein product: CAIRTGTYEQYF.

This CDR3 is CASTPDGWSTEAFF. The CDR3, as DNA: TGTGCCAGTACCCCAGATGGTTGGAGTACTGAAGCTTTCTTT. The chain uses TRBV19 and TRBJ1-1; D call uncertain. The CDR3 has 14 residues. V lost 7 bases to trimming and J lost 5 bases, with 17 bases between them. Germline V lookup: CDR1 LNHDA, CDR2 SQIVND (reference sequence).

The V gene is TRBV7-9, the J gene TRBJ2-1; TRBD2 matches 8 bases. The CDR3 is 15 residues long. Per germline, CDR1 SEHNR and CDR2 FQNEAQ (reference sequence). Germline trimming cut 5 bases from V and 7 bases from J; bases unmatched to any gene: 10. The CDR3 nucleotides are TGTGCCAGCAGCCGAGCGGGAGCCCTTATAAATGAGCAGTTCTTC. It translates to CASSRAGALINEQFF.

V usage is TRBV28 and J usage is TRBJ1-5, with D unclear. CDR3 size: 14 residues. V shed 3 bases and J shed 3 bases, with 9 bases lying between them. The germline V gene has CDR1 MDHEN and CDR2 SYDVKM. The CDR3 nucleotides are TGTGCCAGCAGTTTCCGACTCATCAATCAGCCCCAGCATTTT. Translating it yields CASSFRLINQPQHF.

The chain recombines TRBV19 with TRBJ1-5, with 8 nucleotides matching TRBD1. The V gene's germline CDR1 is LNHDA and CDR2 SQIVND (reference sequence). The V segment lost 5 bases and the J segment 11 bases; nucleotides outside the gene matches: 8. This CDR3 comprises 13 residues. CDR3 nucleotide sequence: TGTGCCAGTAGTGTCGGACAGGGAGGTTCCCAGCATTTT. This translates into CASSVGQGGSQHF.

The chain recombines TRBV5-1 with TRBJ2-3; D might be TRBD2 (5 bases). This CDR3 has 17 amino acids. V lost 4 bases to trimming and J lost 0 bases, with 18 bases between them. Germline V gene data show CDR1 as SGHRS and CDR2 as YFSETQ. CDR3 DNA: TGCGCCAGCAGCGCGCGGTTCCGGGGTCGTAGCACAGATACGCAGTATTTT. Its translation: CASSARFRGRSTDTQYF. The whole variable domain, remainder taken from reference TRBV5-1 and TRBJ2-3, is KAGVTQTPRYLIKTRGQQVTLSCSPISGHRSVSWYQQTPGQGLQFLFEYFSETQRNKGNFPGRFSGRQFSNSRSEMNVSTLELGDSALYLCASSARFRGRSTDTQYFGPGTRLTVL.

Here the CDR3 reads CAWSSGAGGYTF. The CDR3 DNA reads TGTGCCTGGAGCTCGGGGGCAGGTGGCTACACCTTC. This chain joins TRBV30 and TRBJ1-2; possible D gene TRBD1, 6 bases. The CDR3 consists of 12 residues. Trimming shortened V by 3 bases and J by 7 bases, and 12 bases separated the two germline ends. CDR1 GTSNPN and CDR2 SVGIG come from the germline V gene (reference sequence).

The chain employs TRBV6-5 and TRBJ1-3; D call uncertain. With 0 bases removed from V and 3 bases from J, the gap between germline ends came to 6 bases. The CDR3 extends over 14 amino acids. CDR1 is MNHEY, CDR2 SVGAGI, per germline. CDR3 residues: CASSYSASGNTIYF. In DNA, the CDR3 is TGTGCCAGCAGTTACTCGGCCAGTGGAAACACCATATATTTT.

The gene calls are TRBV7-3 and TRBJ2-3; D gene unclear. Germline CDR1 is SGHTA and CDR2 is FQGTGA. The CDR3 is 13 amino acids. V lost 5 bases and J lost 6, with 12 bases in between. The CDR3 DNA follows: TGTGCCAGCAGCCCTGGACCCAGGGATACGCAGTATTTT. Encoded protein: CASSPGPRDTQYF.

V is TRBV28 and J is TRBJ2-3, with unresolved D. From germline, CDR1 is MDHEN and CDR2 SYDVKM. This CDR3 has 12 amino acids. Trimming stripped 3 bases from V and 4 bases from J, with 5 bases between. CDR3 loop: CASSFHADTQYF. The CDR3 bases are TGTGCCAGCAGTTTTCATGCAGATACGCAGTATTTT.

This clone was seen only once. This rearrangement joins TRBV18 to TRBJ2-2; D is unclear. Trimming stripped 3 bases from V and 0 bases from J, with 8 bases between. CDR1 is KGHSH and CDR2 is LQKENI in the germline V gene. The CDR3 runs to 15 residues. For the CDR3, the DNA is TGTGCCAGCTCACCGAATGCAGCGAACACCGGGGAGCTGTTTTTT. Amino acids: CASSPNAANTGELFF.

This chain joins TRBV4-2 and TRBJ2-2; possible D gene TRBD2, 6 bases. The V gene's germline CDR1 is LGHNA and CDR2 YNFKEQ. Trimming pared 4 bases from V and 4 bases from J, leaving 10 bases between. The CDR3 spans 14 residues. The CDR3 loop reads CASSRTTRTGELFF. CDR3 coding DNA: TGTGCCAGCAGCCGGACTACCCGCACCGGGGAGCTGTTTTTT.